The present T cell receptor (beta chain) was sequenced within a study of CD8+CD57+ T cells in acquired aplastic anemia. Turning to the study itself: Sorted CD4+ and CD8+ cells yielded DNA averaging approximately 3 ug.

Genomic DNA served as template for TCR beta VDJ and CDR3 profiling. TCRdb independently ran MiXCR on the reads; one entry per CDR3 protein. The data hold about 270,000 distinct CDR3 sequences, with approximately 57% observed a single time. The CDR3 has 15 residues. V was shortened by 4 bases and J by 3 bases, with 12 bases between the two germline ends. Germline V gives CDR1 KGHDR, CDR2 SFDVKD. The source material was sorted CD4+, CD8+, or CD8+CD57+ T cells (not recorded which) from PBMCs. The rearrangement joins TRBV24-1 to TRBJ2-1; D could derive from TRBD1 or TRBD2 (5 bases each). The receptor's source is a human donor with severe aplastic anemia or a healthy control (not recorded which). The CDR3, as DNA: TGTGCCACCAGTGAGGGACGAGCCTACTACAATGAGCAGTTCTTC. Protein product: CATSEGRAYYNEQFF.